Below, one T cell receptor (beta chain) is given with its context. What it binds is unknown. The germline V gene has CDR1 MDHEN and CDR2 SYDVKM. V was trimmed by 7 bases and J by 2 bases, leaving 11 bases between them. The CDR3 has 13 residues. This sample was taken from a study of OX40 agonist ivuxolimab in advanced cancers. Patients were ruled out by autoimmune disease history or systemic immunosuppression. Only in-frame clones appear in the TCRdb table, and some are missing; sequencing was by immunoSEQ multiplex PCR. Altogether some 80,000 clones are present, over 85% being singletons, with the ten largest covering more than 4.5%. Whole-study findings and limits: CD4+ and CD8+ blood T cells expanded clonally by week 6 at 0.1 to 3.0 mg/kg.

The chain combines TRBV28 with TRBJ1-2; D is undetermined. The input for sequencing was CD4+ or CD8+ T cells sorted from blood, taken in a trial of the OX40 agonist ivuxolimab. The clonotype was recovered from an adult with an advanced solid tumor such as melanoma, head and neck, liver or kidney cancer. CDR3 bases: TGTGCCAGCACCCCGGGAAAAAACTATGGCTACACCTTC. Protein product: CASTPGKNYGYTF.